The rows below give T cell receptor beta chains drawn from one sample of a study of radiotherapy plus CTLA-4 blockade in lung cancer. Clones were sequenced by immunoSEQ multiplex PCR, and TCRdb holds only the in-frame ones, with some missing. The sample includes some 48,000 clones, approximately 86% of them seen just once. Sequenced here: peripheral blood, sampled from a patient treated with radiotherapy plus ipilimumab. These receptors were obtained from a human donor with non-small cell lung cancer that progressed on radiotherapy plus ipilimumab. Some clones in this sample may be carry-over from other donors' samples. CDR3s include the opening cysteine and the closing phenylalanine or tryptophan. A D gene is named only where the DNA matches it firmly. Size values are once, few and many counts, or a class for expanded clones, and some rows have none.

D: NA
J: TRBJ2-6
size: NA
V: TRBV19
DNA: TGTGCCAGTAGTACATCAGGGTCCGGGGCCAACGTCCTGACTTTC
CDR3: CASSTSGSGANVLTF

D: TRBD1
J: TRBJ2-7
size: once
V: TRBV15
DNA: TGTGCCACCAGCAGCTATCGACAGGGGCAGATCTACGAGCAGTACTTC
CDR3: CATSSYRQGQIYEQYF

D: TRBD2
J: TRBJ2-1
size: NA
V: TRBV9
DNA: TGTGCCAGCAGCGTTCTAGCGGGAGGTGAGGGCGAGCAGTTCTTC
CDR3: CASSVLAGGEGEQFF

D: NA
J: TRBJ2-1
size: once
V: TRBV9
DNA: TGTGCCAGCAGCGGTAGGCAGGCCACCGTTGAGCAGTTCTTC
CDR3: CASSGRQATVEQFF

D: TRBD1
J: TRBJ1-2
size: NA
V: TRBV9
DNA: TGTGCCAGCCAACCTCCGGGACAGAGCCTACGCGGCTACACCTTC
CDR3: CASQPPGQSLRGYTF

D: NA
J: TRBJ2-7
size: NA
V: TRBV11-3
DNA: TGTGCCAGCAGCTTAGGCCCAGGGGACCCCTACGAGCAGTACTTC
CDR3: CASSLGPGDPYEQYF

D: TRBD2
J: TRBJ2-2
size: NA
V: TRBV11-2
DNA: TGTGCCAGCAGCGTCCAAGCGGGAGGGACCGGGGAGCTGTTTTTT
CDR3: CASSVQAGGTGELFF

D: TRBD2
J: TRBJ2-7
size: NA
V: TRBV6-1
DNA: TGTGCCAGCAGTGGGGGAGGATGGGGAGGGGACGAGCAGTACTTC
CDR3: CASSGGGWGGDEQYF

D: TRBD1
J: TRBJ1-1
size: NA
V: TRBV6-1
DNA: TGTGCCAGCAGACAGGGGGCGAACACTGAAGCTTTCTTT
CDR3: CASRQGANTEAFF

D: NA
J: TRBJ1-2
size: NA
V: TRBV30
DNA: TGTGCCTGGAGGCATCCTCTTAGGGGAGGCTACACCTTC
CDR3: CAWRHPLRGGYTF

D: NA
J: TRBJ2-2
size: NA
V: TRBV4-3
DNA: TGCGCCAGCAGCCAACAAAGATGGGGGGACCTGAACACCGGGGAGCTGTTTTTT
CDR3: CASSQQRWGDLNTGELFF

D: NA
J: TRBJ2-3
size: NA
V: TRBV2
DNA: TGTGCCAGCAGTGCTCAGGGAAGAATCACAGATACGCAGTATTTT
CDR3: CASSAQGRITDTQYF

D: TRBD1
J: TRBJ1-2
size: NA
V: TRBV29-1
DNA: TGCAGCGTAGAAAAGACAGGGCCCTATGGCTACACCTTC
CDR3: CSVEKTGPYGYTF

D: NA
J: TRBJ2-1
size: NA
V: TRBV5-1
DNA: TGCGCCAGCAGCACGTCACTGAGCTCCTACAATGAGCAGTTCTTC
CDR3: CASSTSLSSYNEQFF

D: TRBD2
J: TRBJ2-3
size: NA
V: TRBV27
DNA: TGTGCCAGCAGTCCCCTGGCGGGAGCGGGTTATACGCAGTATTTT
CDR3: CASSPLAGAGYTQYF

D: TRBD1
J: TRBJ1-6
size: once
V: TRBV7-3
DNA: TGTGCCAGCAGCTTGTCAGGGGGAGAGAATTCACCCCTCCACTTT
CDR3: CASSLSGGENSPLHF

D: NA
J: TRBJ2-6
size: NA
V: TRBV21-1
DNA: TGTGCCAGCACCCCAAAGTTTGAGGGCTCTGGGGCCAACGTCCTGACTTTC
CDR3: CASTPKFEGSGANVLTF

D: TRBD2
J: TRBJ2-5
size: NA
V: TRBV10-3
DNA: TGTGCCATCAGTGAGAGTAGCGGGGGCTTCCAAGAGACCCAGTACTTC
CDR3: CAISESSGGFQETQYF

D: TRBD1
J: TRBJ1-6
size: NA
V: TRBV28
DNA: TGTGCCAGCAGTCTAGGGGGCTCTAATTCACCCCTCCACTTT
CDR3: CASSLGGSNSPLHF

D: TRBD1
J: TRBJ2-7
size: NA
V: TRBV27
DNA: TGTGCCAGCAATTTCCGGGGACAGGGGGGCTACGAGCAGTACTTC
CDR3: CASNFRGQGGYEQYF

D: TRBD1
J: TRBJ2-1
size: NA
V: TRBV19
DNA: TGTGCCAGTAAGGCGACAGGGACCTTCTACAATGAGCAGTTCTTC
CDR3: CASKATGTFYNEQFF

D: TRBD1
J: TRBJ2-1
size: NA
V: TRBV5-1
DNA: TGCGCCAGCAGCTTGACCCCGGGACAGATAAACAATGAGCAGTTCTTC
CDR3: CASSLTPGQINNEQFF